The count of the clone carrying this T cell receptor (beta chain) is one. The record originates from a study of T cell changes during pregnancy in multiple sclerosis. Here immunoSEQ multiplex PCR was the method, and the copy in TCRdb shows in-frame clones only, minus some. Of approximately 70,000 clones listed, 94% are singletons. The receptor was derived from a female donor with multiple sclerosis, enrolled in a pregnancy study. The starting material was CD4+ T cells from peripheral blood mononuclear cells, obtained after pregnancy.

CDR3 bases: TGTGCCAGCAGCCCCCCAGGTGCAGAGTATGGCTACACCTTC. Amino acid sequence: CASSPPGAEYGYTF. This chain joins TRBV5-4 and TRBJ1-2, with D uncertain. CDR3 length equals 14 residues. V lost 4 bases, J lost 5 bases, and 15 bases lay in between. In germline, CDR1 is SGHNT, CDR2 YYREEE (reference sequence).